There are many counts of the clone carrying this TCR beta chain. The source of the sample is a study of identical twins. A universal primer site was incorporated via template switching, and the cDNA contained unique molecular identifiers. TCRdb reprocessed the 5' RACE reads via MiXCR and lists one record per CDR3 protein. Among over 550,000 distinct CDR3 sequences listed, about 7.6% were seen once. This same sample was also taken into another study, of yellow fever vaccine responses in identical twins.

The material sequenced was PBMCs. This TCR derives from a woman younger than 30 in good health.

The CDR3 protein is CASSPLYRGLAGSETQYF. The CDR3 DNA reads as TGTGCCAGCAGCCCCCTTTACCGAGGACTAGCGGGTTCAGAGACCCAGTACTTC. The chain couples TRBV11-2 to TRBJ2-5; TRBD2 agrees at 11 bases. Germline lookup yields CDR1 SGHAT and CDR2 FQNNGV. This CDR3 region has 18 residues. With 5 bases clipped from V and 4 bases from J, the junction kept 15 bases outside the gene matches.